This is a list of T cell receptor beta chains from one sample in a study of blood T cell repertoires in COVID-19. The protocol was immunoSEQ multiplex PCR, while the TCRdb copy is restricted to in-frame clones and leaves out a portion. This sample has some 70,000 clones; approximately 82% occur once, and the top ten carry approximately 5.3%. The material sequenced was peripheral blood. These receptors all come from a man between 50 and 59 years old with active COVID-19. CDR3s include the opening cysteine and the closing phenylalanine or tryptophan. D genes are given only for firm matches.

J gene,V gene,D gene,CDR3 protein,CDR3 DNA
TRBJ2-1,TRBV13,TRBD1,CASSEGGQGVGFF,TGTGCCAGCAGCGAAGGGGGACAGGGGGTTGGGTTCTTC
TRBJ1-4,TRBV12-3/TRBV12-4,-,CASSEQLNEKLFF,TGTGCCAGCAGTGAACAGCTTAATGAAAAACTGTTTTTT
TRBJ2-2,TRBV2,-,CASRNGESNTGELFF,TGTGCCAGCAGAAACGGGGAATCGAACACCGGGGAGCTGTTTTTT
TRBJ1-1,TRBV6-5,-,CASSYARNTEAFF,TGTGCCAGCAGTTACGCGAGGAACACTGAAGCTTTCTTT
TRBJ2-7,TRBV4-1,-,CASSQDPQSVGAHSSEQYF,TGCGCCAGCAGCCAAGATCCCCAGTCGGTGGGAGCCCACTCGAGCGAGCAGTACTTC
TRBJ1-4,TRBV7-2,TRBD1,CASSLDRGRSEKLFF,TGTGCCAGCAGCTTAGACAGGGGGCGAAGTGAAAAACTGTTTTTT
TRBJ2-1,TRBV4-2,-,CASSQVGDNEQFF,TGTGCCAGCAGCCAAGTTGGAGACAATGAGCAGTTCTTC
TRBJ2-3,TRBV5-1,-,CASSFSGGPDTQYF,TGCGCCAGCAGCTTTTCAGGGGGGCCAGATACGCAGTATTTT
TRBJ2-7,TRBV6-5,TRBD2,CASSYGRESPPQYF,TGTGCCAGCAGTTACGGGCGGGAGTCACCCCCGCAGTACTTC
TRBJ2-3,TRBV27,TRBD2,CASWTSGSTDTQYF,TGTGCCAGCTGGACTAGCGGGAGTACAGATACGCAGTATTTT
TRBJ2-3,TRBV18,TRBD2,CASSPTRGVTDTQYF,TGTGCCAGCTCACCGACGCGGGGGGTCACAGATACGCAGTATTTT
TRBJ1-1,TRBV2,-,CASSVRFMNTEAFF,TGTGCCAGCAGTGTACGGTTCATGAACACTGAAGCTTTCTTT
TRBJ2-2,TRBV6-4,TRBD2,CASRASGGTGELFF,TGTGCCAGCAGGGCTAGCGGGGGCACCGGGGAGCTGTTTTTT
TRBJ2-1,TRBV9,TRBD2,CASSAGLAGANNEQFF,TGTGCCAGCAGCGCCGGACTAGCGGGGGCAAACAATGAGCAGTTCTTC
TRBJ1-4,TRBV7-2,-,CASSPPRGEKLFF,TGTGCCAGCAGCCCACCCCGCGGAGAAAAACTGTTTTTT
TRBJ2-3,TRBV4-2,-,CASSQGRGRGGREDTQYF,TGTGCCAGCAGCCAAGGAAGGGGGAGGGGGGGCCGTGAAGATACGCAGTATTTT
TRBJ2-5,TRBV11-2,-,CASSFSGAAQETQYF,TGTGCCAGCAGCTTTAGCGGAGCGGCCCAAGAGACCCAGTACTTC
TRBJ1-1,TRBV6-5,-,CASSYSGGDTEAFF,TGTGCCAGCAGTTACTCCGGGGGGGACACTGAAGCTTTCTTT
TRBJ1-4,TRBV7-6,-,CASTLSPGEKLFF,TGTGCCAGCACCCTTTCCCCGGGTGAAAAACTGTTTTTT
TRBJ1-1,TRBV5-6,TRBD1,CASSQGELEAFF,TGTGCCAGCAGTCAGGGGGAACTTGAAGCTTTCTTT